Listed here is a single T cell receptor beta chain. The germline V and J ends were trimmed by 4 bases and 5 bases, with 5 bases remaining between them. The CDR3 totals 12 residues. Germline CDR1 SGHNT, CDR2 YENEEA. The assay was immunoSEQ multiplex PCR, and TCRdb's table has in-frame clones only and misses some. The data hold roughly 61,000 clones, with roughly four fifths observed a single time. Autoimmune disease history or systemic immunosuppression led to patients being barred. The sample comes from a study of OX40 agonist ivuxolimab in advanced cancers. Looking at the study overall: Ivuxolimab is an agonistic anti-OX40 (CD134) antibody, and patients were treated with it. Intravenous ivuxolimab at 0.01 to 10 mg/kg was given to patients every 2 weeks.

The clonotype originates from an adult with an advanced solid tumor such as melanoma, head and neck, liver or kidney cancer. This specimen was CD4+ or CD8+ T cells sorted from blood, taken in a trial of the OX40 agonist ivuxolimab. V usage is TRBV11-3 and J usage is TRBJ1-4; D unclear. DNA for the CDR3: TGTGCCAGCAGCTACCAAAATGAAAAACTGTTTTTT. Translation gives CASSYQNEKLFF.